The 9 T cell receptor beta chains reported below all come from one sample, sequenced in a study of cytomegalovirus exposure and HLA in healthy donors. TCRdb keeps only in-frame clones here, not all; method: immunoSEQ multiplex PCR. The sample carries 55,000 to 80,000 clones, around 95% recorded once. The sequencing input was PBMCs. These receptors were collected from a man aged 18 to 29 in good health and CMV-seronegative.

V gene TRBV10-2 combines with J gene TRBJ1-1; 8 bases align to TRBD1. The V gene's germline CDR1 is WSHSY and CDR2 SAAADI. Trimming removed 5 bases from V and 5 bases from J; junction bases left unmatched: 7. The CDR3 is made up of 14 amino acids. For the CDR3, the DNA is TGCGCCAGCAGTCCCACAGGGGGGTGGACTGAAGCTTTCTTT. It encodes CASSPTGGWTEAFF.

The rearrangement links TRBV15 to TRBJ2-3, with 11 bases fitting TRBD1. CDR1 is LNHNV, CDR2 YYDKDF, per germline (reference sequence). V lost 3 bases, J lost 5 bases, and 10 bases stayed unmatched. This CDR3 is 17 amino acids long. The CDR3 here is CATSRDLRGQGEDTQYF. CDR3 nucleotides: TGTGCCACCAGCAGGGACCTCAGGGGACAGGGGGAAGATACGCAGTATTTT.

The chain joins TRBV18 to TRBJ1-1; no clear D gene. Germline CDR1 reads KGHSH; CDR2 reads LQKENI. The V and J ends lost 1 base and 7 bases respectively, with 13 bases between them. The CDR3 consists of 14 residues. The chain's CDR3 is CASSPRSGSGEAFF. CDR3 DNA: TGTGCCAGCTCACCACGCTCGGGGAGCGGTGAAGCTTTCTTT.

The chain recombines TRBV5-5 with TRBJ1-1; D is unclear. V dropped 3 bases and J dropped 1 base, with 7 bases sitting between them. The CDR3 sequence is 13 residues long. Germline-derived CDR1 and CDR2 are SGHKS and YYEKEE (reference sequence). The chain's CDR3 is CASSWPENTEAFF. The CDR3 nucleotides read TGTGCCAGCAGCTGGCCAGAGAACACTGAAGCTTTCTTT.

V usage is TRBV5-4 and J usage is TRBJ2-1, with D maybe TRBD2 (5 bases). The germline gives CDR1 SGHNT, CDR2 YYREEE (reference sequence). The CDR3 is made up of 13 amino acids. The ends were cut back, 4 bases at V and 10 bases at J, with 15 bases in the middle. The CDR3 loop reads CASSPVGWEEQFF. DNA of the CDR3: TGTGCCAGCAGCCCGGTAGGGTGGGAGGAGCAGTTCTTC.

The chain is built from TRBV29-1 and TRBJ1-2; D ambiguous. CDR1 is SQVTM, CDR2 ANQGSEA, per germline. The V gene lost 4 bases and the J gene lost 8 bases, with 17 bases spanning the gap. The CDR3 sequence is 13 residues long. The CDR3 sequence: CSVVASLTGGYTF. CDR3 DNA: TGCAGCGTTGTTGCCTCCCTCACGGGAGGCTACACCTTC.

This clone was seen a single time. This chain connects TRBV5-4 to TRBJ1-1, with D tentatively TRBD1 (6 bases). Trimming removed 4 bases from V and 1 base from J, with 14 bases in between. Germline CDR1 reads SGHNT; CDR2 reads YYREEE (reference sequence). CDR3 size: 15 residues. CDR3 nucleotides: TGTGCCAGCAGCGCCTCTCAGGGGACGAACACTGAAGCTTTCTTT. It translates to CASSASQGTNTEAFF.

The CDR3 sequence: CASSQVSGRINYGYTF. In DNA, the CDR3 is TGCGCCAGCAGCCAAGTTTCGGGGAGAATTAACTATGGCTACACCTTC. The chain recombines TRBV4-1 with TRBJ1-2; D gene uncertain. This CDR3 is built from 16 residues. V was pared by 1 base and J by 1 base, with 13 bases between. Germline V gives CDR1 MGHRA, CDR2 YSYEKL.

The rearrangement joins TRBV5-1 to TRBJ2-2; D unresolved. In germline, CDR1 is SGHRS, CDR2 YFSETQ. Trimming removed 4 bases at V and 3 bases at J, with 10 bases between. The CDR3 length is 14 residues. The CDR3 nucleotides read TGCGCCAGCAGCGGTACACGATACACCGGGGAGCTGTTTTTT. This sequence encodes CASSGTRYTGELFF.